The rows below give T cell receptor beta chains drawn from one sample of a study of chemoradiotherapy in HPV16-positive cancers. This table comes from immunoSEQ multiplex PCR, and its TCRdb copy is limited to in-frame clones, with some not included. The sample yields approximately 20,000 clones, around 90% seen once. The source material was blood, sampled from a patient who underwent chemoradiotherapy. The receptor source for this set is a human donor with HPV-associated anogenital cancer. CDR3s include the opening cysteine and the closing phenylalanine or tryptophan. D genes are given only for firm matches. Only part of the rows carry a size: once, few, many, or a class if the clone is expanded.

CDR3nt: TGTGCCAGCAGTGCAACGGGGCCTGGGGCCAACGTCCTGACTTTC; CDR3aa: CASSATGPGANVLTF; j_gene: TRBJ2-6; v_gene: TRBV6-4; abundance: .; d_gene: .
CDR3nt: TGTGCCAGCAGCCAAGCCTCCGGACAGGCAAACATTCAGTACTTC; CDR3aa: CASSQASGQANIQYF; j_gene: TRBJ2-4; v_gene: TRBV7-9; abundance: .; d_gene: TRBD1
CDR3nt: TGTGCCAGTAGTTTCTTTGGAGGGGCCGACTATGGCTACACCTTC; CDR3aa: CASSFFGGADYGYTF; j_gene: TRBJ1-2; v_gene: TRBV19; abundance: .; d_gene: .
CDR3nt: TGCGCCATCCTTTTGCTCGGGGAGCTGTTTTTT; CDR3aa: CAILLLGELFF; j_gene: TRBJ2-2; v_gene: TRBV5-1; abundance: .; d_gene: .
CDR3nt: TGTGCCAGCAGCTCCGGGACTAGCGGGGGGGCTGGCACAGATACGCAGTATTTT; CDR3aa: CASSSGTSGGAGTDTQYF; j_gene: TRBJ2-3; v_gene: TRBV5-4; abundance: .; d_gene: TRBD2
CDR3nt: TGCGCCAGCAGCTTGGAAGCGGCAGGGGAAAATCAGCCCCAGCATTTT; CDR3aa: CASSLEAAGENQPQHF; j_gene: TRBJ1-5; v_gene: TRBV5-1; abundance: .; d_gene: .
CDR3nt: TGCGCCAGCAGCCAAGATTATGGGCCAGATGAAAAACTGTTTTTT; CDR3aa: CASSQDYGPDEKLFF; j_gene: TRBJ1-4; v_gene: TRBV4-1; abundance: .; d_gene: .
CDR3nt: TGCGCCAGCCCTCCCCCAGACCAGCAGGGCAACTACGAGCAGTACTTC; CDR3aa: CASPPPDQQGNYEQYF; j_gene: TRBJ2-7; v_gene: TRBV5-1; abundance: .; d_gene: .
CDR3nt: TGTGCCAGCAGCAGAAGGACAGCTAACTATGGCTACACCTTC; CDR3aa: CASSRRTANYGYTF; j_gene: TRBJ1-2; v_gene: TRBV7-8; abundance: .; d_gene: .
CDR3nt: TGTGCCAGCAGTGAAATATGGAACACTGAAGCTTTCTTT; CDR3aa: CASSEIWNTEAFF; j_gene: TRBJ1-1; v_gene: TRBV2; abundance: .; d_gene: .
CDR3nt: TGCAGCGTTTACTTAGCGGGGGGCATCAGCACCGGGGAGCTGTTTTTT; CDR3aa: CSVYLAGGISTGELFF; j_gene: TRBJ2-2; v_gene: TRBV29-1; abundance: .; d_gene: TRBD2
CDR3nt: TGTGCCAGCAGTTTTACTCGGTCTAGTGAGCAGTTCTTC; CDR3aa: CASSFTRSSEQFF; j_gene: TRBJ2-1; v_gene: TRBV27; abundance: .; d_gene: .
CDR3nt: TGTGCCAGCAGCTTCGCGGGACACCCTCACGAGCAGTACTTC; CDR3aa: CASSFAGHPHEQYF; j_gene: TRBJ2-7; v_gene: TRBV5-6; abundance: .; d_gene: .
CDR3nt: TGTGCCAGCAGTGAAGCGCGGGATGGGTATGGCTACACCTTC; CDR3aa: CASSEARDGYGYTF; j_gene: TRBJ1-2; v_gene: TRBV2; abundance: once; d_gene: .
CDR3nt: TGTGCCAGCAGCTTTCGACGGGCCGATACGCAGTATTTT; CDR3aa: CASSFRRADTQYF; j_gene: TRBJ2-3; v_gene: TRBV5-6; abundance: .; d_gene: .